The clone carrying this T cell receptor (beta chain) was found a few times. What it binds is not known. The entry originates in a study of T cell repertoires in cytomegalovirus infection. Whole-study context: Well-studied HLA-B-restricted CMV epitopes were used in the study alongside recently identified HLA-C-restricted ones. It was the public TCR beta signatures that indicated both CMV infection and matching HLA type.

Per the germline V gene, CDR1 is SGHTA and CDR2 is FQGTGA. This CDR3 has 19 amino acids. The junction had 12 bases not matched to a gene; V was cut back by 1 base and J by 0 bases. Each CDR3 protein gets one entry after TCRdb re-called the reads with MiXCR. The data show about 920,000 distinct CDR3 sequences, approximately 31% seen once. This sample comprised cultured CD8+ T cells from PBMCs, obtained from culture after CMV antigen stimulation. The chain uses TRBV7-3 and TRBJ2-1; 7 bases agree with TRBD1. The clonotype was recovered from a human donor in good health (CMV status not recorded). Some clones in this sample may be carry-over from other donors' samples. CDR3 in DNA: TGTGCCAGCAGCTTAAGGTCCCCGGACAGGCCCAGCTCCTACAATGAGCAGTTCTTC. It encodes CASSLRSPDRPSSYNEQFF.